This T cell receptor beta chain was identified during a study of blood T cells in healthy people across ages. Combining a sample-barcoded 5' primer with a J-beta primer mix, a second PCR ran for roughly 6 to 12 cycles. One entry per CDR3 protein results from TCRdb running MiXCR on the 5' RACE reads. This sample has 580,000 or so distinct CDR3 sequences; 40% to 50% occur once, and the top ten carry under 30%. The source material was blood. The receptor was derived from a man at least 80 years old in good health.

The CDR3 is CSVFRDRVGEQYF. The CDR3 nucleotides are TGCAGCGTATTCAGGGACAGGGTCGGCGAGCAGTACTTC. The chain joins TRBV29-1 to TRBJ2-7, with 9 bases lining up with TRBD1. V lost 6 bases and J lost 6; bases outside the gene matches: 9. The CDR3 has 13 residues. Germline CDR1 and CDR2: SQVTM and ANQGSEA.